This T cell receptor (beta chain) was profiled in a study of OX40 agonist ivuxolimab in advanced cancers. Germline values: CDR1 SGHDT, CDR2 YYEEEE. Between the trimmed V and J ends, which lost 1 base and 7 bases, there was a span of 8 bases. CDR3 length: 12 residues. The assay was immunoSEQ multiplex PCR, and TCRdb's table has in-frame clones only and misses some. The sample lists some 50,000 clones; 88% were seen once. Sequences were derived from CD4+ or CD8+ T cells sorted from blood, sampled in a trial of the OX40 agonist ivuxolimab. The TCR originated in an adult with an advanced solid tumor such as melanoma, head and neck, liver or kidney cancer. V usage is TRBV5-6 and J usage is TRBJ1-2, with unresolved D. The CDR3 nucleotides read TGTGCCAGCAGCTTGTTATTTGCTGGCTACACCTTC. This translates into CASSLLFAGYTF.